These 4 T cell receptor beta chains were sequenced from one sample in a study of lymphopenia after photon versus proton radiotherapy. Clones were sequenced by immunoSEQ multiplex PCR, and TCRdb holds only the in-frame ones, with some missing. This sample has approximately 66,000 clones; approximately 86% occur once, and the top ten carry approximately 2.4%. The specimen comprised peripheral blood, sampled from a patient treated with photon-based radiotherapy. The source is a middle-aged man with gastric cancer.

This chain joins TRBV30 and TRBJ1-2, with D uncertain. The V gene lost 3 bases and the J gene lost 2 bases, with 10 bases spanning the gap. Germline V lookup: CDR1 GTSNPN, CDR2 SVGIG (reference sequence). The length of the CDR3 is 13 residues. This chain's CDR3 is CAWSERGNYGYTF. CDR3 sequence (DNA): TGTGCCTGGAGCGAGCGGGGAAACTATGGCTACACCTTC. The full variable domain, completed using reference TRBV30 and TRBJ1-2, is SQTIHQWPATLVQPVGSPLSLECTVEGTSNPNLYWYRQAAGRGLQLLFYSVGIGQISSEVPQNLSASRPQDRQFILSSKKLLLSDSGFYLCAWSERGNYGYTFGSGTRLTVV.

The chain uses TRBV2 and TRBJ1-2; 7 bases agree with TRBD1. CDR1 SNHLY and CDR2 FYNNEI come from the germline V gene. This CDR3 is built from 15 residues. Trimming cost V 6 bases and J 4 bases; bases outside gene matches: 11. The CDR3 DNA follows: TGTGCCAGCAGAAGTGGGCCGGACAGGTTCTATGGCTACACCTTC. This translates into CASRSGPDRFYGYTF.

This clone was seen a single time. The chain uses TRBV6-6 and TRBJ1-5, with D possibly TRBD1 on 5 matching bases. The CDR3 extends over 14 amino acids. V was clipped by 5 bases and J by 6 bases, with 14 bases between them. CDR1 MNHNY and CDR2 SVGAGI come from the germline V gene (reference sequence). The CDR3: CASSLFAGGQPQHF. The DNA of the CDR3 is TGTGCCAGCAGTCTTTTCGCGGGGGGTCAGCCCCAGCATTTT.

This clone appeared once. V is TRBV4-1 and J is TRBJ1-2, with 9 nucleotides matching TRBD1. The trim removed 1 base at V and 2 bases at J, leaving 2 bases unmatched. The V gene's germline CDR1 is MGHRA and CDR2 YSYEKL. The CDR3 extends over 15 amino acids. The chain's CDR3 is CASSQVGQGNYGYTF. The CDR3 nucleotides read TGCGCCAGCAGCCAAGTCGGACAGGGGAACTATGGCTACACCTTC.